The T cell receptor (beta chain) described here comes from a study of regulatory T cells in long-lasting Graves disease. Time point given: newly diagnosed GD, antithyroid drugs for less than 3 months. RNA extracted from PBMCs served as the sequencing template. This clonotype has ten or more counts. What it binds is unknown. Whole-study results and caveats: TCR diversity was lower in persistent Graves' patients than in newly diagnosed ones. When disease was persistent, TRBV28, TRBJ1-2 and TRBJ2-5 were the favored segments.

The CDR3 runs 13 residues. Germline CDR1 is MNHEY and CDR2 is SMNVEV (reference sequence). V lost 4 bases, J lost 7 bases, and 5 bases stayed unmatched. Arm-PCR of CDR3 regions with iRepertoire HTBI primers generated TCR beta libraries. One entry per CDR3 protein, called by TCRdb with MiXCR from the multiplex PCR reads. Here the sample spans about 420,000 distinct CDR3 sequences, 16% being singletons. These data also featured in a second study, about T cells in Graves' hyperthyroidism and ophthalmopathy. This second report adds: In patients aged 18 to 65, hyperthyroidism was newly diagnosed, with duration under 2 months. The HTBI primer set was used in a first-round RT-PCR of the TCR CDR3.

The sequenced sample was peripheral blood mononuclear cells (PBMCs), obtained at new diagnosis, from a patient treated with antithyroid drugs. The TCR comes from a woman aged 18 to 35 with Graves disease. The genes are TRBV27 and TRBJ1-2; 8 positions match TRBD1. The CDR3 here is CASSSDRVRGYTF. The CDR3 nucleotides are TGTGCCAGCAGTTCGGACAGGGTACGTGGCTACACCTTC.